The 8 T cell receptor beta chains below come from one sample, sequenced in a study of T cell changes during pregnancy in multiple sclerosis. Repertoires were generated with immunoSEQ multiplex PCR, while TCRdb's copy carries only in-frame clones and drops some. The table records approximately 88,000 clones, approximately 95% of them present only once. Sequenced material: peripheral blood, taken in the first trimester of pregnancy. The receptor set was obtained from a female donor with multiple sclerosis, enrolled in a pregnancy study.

The CDR3: CASSLRGERHYGYTF. The CDR3 nucleotides read TGTGCCAGCAGTTTACGGGGGGAAAGACACTATGGCTACACCTTC. The chain couples TRBV27 to TRBJ1-2, with D possibly being TRBD1 (5 bases). Trimming removed 2 bases at V and 3 bases at J, with 13 bases between. Per the germline V gene, CDR1 is MNHEY and CDR2 is SMNVEV (reference sequence). The length of the CDR3 is 15 residues.

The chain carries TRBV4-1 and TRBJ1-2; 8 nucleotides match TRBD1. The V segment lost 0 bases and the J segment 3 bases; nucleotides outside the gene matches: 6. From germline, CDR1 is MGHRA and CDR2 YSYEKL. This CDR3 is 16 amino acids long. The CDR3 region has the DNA TGCGCCAGCAGCCAAGAAACCCAGGGGGCGTACTATGGCTACACCTTC. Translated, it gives CASSQETQGAYYGYTF.

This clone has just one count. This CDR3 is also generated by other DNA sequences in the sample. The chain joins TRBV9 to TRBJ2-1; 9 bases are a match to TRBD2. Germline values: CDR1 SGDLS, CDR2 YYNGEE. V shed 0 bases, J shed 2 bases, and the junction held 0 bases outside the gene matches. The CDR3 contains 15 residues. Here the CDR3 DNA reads TGTGCCAGCAGCGTAGTAGCGGGGGCCTACAATGAGCAGTTCTTC. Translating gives CASSVVAGAYNEQFF.

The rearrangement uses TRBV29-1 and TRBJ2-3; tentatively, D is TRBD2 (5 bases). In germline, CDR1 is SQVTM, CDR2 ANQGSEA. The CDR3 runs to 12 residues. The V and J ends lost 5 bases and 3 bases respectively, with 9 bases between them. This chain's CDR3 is CSVTAGTDTQYF. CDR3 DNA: TGCAGCGTTACCGCGGGTACAGATACGCAGTATTTT.

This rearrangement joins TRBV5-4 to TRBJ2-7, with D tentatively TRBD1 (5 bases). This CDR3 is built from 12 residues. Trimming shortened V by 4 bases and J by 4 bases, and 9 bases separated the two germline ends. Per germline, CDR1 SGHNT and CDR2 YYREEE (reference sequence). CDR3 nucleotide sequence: TGTGCCAGCAGCACGGACATTTACGAGCAGTACTTC. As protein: CASSTDIYEQYF.

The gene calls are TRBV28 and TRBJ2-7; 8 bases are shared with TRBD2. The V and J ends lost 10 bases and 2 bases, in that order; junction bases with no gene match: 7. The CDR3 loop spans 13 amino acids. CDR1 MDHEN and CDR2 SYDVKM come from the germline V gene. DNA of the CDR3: TGTGCCACCTTAGCGGGGAGGGCCTACGAGCAGTACTTC. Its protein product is CATLAGRAYEQYF.

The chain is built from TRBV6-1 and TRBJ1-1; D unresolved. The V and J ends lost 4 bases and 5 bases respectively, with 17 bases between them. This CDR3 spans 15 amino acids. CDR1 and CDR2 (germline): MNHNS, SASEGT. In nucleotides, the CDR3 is TGTGCCAGCAGTGCAGACACCACCGACGGTACTGAAGCTTTCTTT. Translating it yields CASSADTTDGTEAFF.

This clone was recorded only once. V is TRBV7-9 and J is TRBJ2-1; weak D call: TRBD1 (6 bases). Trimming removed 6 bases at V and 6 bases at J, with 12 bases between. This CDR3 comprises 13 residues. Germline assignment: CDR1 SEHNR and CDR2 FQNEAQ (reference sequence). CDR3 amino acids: CASSPGHPNEQFF. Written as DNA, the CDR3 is TGTGCCAGCAGTCCGGGACATCCCAATGAGCAGTTCTTC.